What follows are 2 T cell receptor beta chains derived from one specimen sequenced in a study of T cell repertoires in cytomegalovirus infection. These TCRs' antigens remain unknown. Each CDR3 protein is one row after TCRdb ran MiXCR on the reads. The sample lists roughly 100,000 distinct CDR3 sequences, roughly 41% seen once, with roughly 70% in the top ten. The sequencing used CD8+ T cells from cultured PBMCs, collected from culture after CMV antigen stimulation. These receptor sequences come from a human donor in good health (CMV status not recorded). Some clones in this sample may be carry-over from other donors' samples.

This clonotype was seen a handful of times. The rearrangement uses TRBV20-1 and TRBJ2-7; D is tentatively TRBD1 or TRBD2 (5 bases each). The CDR3 contains 12 residues. Germline loops: CDR1 DFQATT, CDR2 SNEGSKA (reference sequence). Between the trimmed V and J ends, which lost 3 bases and 3 bases, there was a span of 9 bases. As DNA, the CDR3 is TGCAGTGCTAGGGGGGAAGGCTACGAGCAGTACTTC. Protein product: CSARGEGYEQYF.

The V call is TRBV7-9, the J call TRBJ2-1, with D possibly being TRBD1 (6 bases). The CDR3 spans 15 residues. In germline, CDR1 is SEHNR, CDR2 FQNEAQ (reference sequence). Trimming stripped 1 base from V and 5 bases from J, with 12 bases between. CDR3 in DNA: TGTGCCAGCAGCTTAGGGTTGGGGGCCCACAATGAGCAGTTCTTC. Translation: CASSLGLGAHNEQFF. The whole variable domain, filled in from reference TRBV7-9 and TRBJ2-1, reads DTGVSQNPRHKITKRGQNVTFRCDPISEHNRLYWYRQTLGQGPEFLTYFQNEAQLEKSRLLSDRFSAERPKGSFSTLEIQRTEQGDSAMYLCASSLGLGAHNEQFFGPGTRLTVL.